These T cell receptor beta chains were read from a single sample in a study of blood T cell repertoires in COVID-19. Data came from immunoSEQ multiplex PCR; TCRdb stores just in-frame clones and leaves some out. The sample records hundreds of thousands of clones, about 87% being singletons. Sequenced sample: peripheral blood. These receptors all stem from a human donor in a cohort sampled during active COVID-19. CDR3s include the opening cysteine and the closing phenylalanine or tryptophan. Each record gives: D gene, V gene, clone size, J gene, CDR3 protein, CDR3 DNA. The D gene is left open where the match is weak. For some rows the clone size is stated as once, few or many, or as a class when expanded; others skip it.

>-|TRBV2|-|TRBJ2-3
CASSEVPKWRGQNTDTQYF
TGTGCCAGCAGTGAAGTCCCCAAATGGAGGGGACAGAACACAGATACGCAGTATTTT
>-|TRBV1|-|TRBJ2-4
CTSSPLDSGDLKYNIQYF
TGCACCAGCAGCCCTCTCGACAGTGGAGATCTAAAATATAACATTCAGTACTTC
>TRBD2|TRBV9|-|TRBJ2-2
CASSASSGTGTGELFF
TGTGCCAGCAGCGCGTCTAGCGGGACGGGCACCGGGGAGCTGTTTTTT
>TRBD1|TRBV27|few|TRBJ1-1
CASSPPGGLRTEAFF
TGTGCCAGCAGTCCCCCAGGGGGGCTAAGGACTGAAGCTTTCTTT
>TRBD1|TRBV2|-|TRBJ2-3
CASSEATGGPTDTQYF
TGTGCCAGCAGTGAAGCGACAGGGGGTCCCACAGATACGCAGTATTTT
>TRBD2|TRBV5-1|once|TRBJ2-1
CASSVLGGGPYNEQFF
TGCGCCAGCAGCGTCCTGGGGGGAGGGCCCTACAATGAGCAGTTCTTC
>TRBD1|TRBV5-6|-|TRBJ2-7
CASSLGQGASYEQYF
TGTGCCAGCAGCTTGGGGCAGGGGGCCTCCTACGAGCAGTACTTC
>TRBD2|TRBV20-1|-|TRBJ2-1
CSASVLAGYNEQFF
TGCAGTGCTAGTGTACTAGCGGGATACAATGAGCAGTTCTTC
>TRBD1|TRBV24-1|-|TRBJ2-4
CATSDHQQGIQNIQYF
TGTGCCACCAGTGACCACCAACAGGGGATCCAAAACATTCAGTACTTC
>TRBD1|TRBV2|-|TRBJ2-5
CASSEGQIQETQYF
TGTGCCAGCAGTGAGGGACAGATCCAAGAGACCCAGTACTTC
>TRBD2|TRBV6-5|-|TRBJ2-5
CATRGTSGRSETQYF
TGTGCCACCAGGGGGACTAGCGGGAGGTCGGAGACCCAGTACTTC
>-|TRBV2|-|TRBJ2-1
CASSPTSYLEQFF
TGTGCCAGCAGCCCTACTTCTTATCTAGAGCAGTTCTTC
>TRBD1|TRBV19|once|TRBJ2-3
CASSTNRGDTQYF
TGTGCCAGTAGTACCAACAGGGGGGATACGCAGTATTTT
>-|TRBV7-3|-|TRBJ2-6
CASSARIGGGANVLTF
TGTGCCAGCAGTGCCCGGATCGGCGGGGGGGCCAACGTCCTGACTTTC
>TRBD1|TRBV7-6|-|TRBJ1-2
CASSSLELTGGDYGYTF
TGTGCCAGCAGCTCCCTCGAGTTGACAGGGGGCGACTATGGCTACACCTTC
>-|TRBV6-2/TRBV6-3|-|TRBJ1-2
CASSYGATAYGYTF
TGTGCCAGCAGTTACGGGGCGACTGCCTATGGCTACACCTTC
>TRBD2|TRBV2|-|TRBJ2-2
CASSPPGLAGSTGELFF
TGTGCCAGCAGTCCCCCGGGACTAGCGGGGAGCACCGGGGAGCTGTTTTTT
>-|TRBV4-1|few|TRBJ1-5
CASSQVSGGAGQPQHF
TGCGCCAGCAGCCAAGTATCCGGCGGGGCGGGTCAGCCCCAGCATTTT
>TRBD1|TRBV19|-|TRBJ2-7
CASSIAQGDMYEQYF
TGTGCCAGTAGTATCGCTCAGGGGGATATGTACGAGCAGTACTTC
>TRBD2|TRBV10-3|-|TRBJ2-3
CAISTIRLRTSGYTDTQYF
TGTGCCATCAGTACCATTAGACTAAGGACTAGCGGGTACACAGATACGCAGTATTTT
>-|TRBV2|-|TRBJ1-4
CASSEVAISYEKLFF
TGTGCCAGCAGTGAAGTCGCGATTTCTTATGAAAAACTGTTTTTT
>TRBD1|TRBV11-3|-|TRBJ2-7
CASSLDRLLSGTASYEQYF
TGTGCCAGCAGCTTAGATAGACTGCTGAGTGGGACAGCTTCCTACGAGCAGTACTTC
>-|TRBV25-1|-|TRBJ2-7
CASSESRGGGYEQYF
TGTGCCAGCAGTGAATCTCGAGGGGGAGGGTACGAGCAGTACTTC
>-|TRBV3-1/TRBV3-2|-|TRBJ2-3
CASSQSSGPGTDTQYF
TGTGCCAGCAGCCAAAGTAGCGGCCCTGGGACAGATACGCAGTATTTT
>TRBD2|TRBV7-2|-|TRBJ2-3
CASSSGLAGGADTQYF
TGTGCCAGCAGCTCGGGACTAGCGGGAGGGGCAGATACGCAGTATTTT
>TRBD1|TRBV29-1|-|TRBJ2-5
CSVDPTGGSETQYF
TGCAGCGTTGATCCTACAGGGGGATCCGAGACCCAGTACTTC
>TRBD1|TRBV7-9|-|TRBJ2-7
CASSSGGTGPNEQYF
TGTGCCAGCAGCTCCGGAGGGACAGGGCCCAACGAGCAGTACTTC
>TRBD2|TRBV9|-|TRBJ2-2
CASSPLEGAGAGELFF
TGTGCCAGCAGCCCATTGGAGGGAGCGGGAGCCGGGGAGCTGTTTTTT
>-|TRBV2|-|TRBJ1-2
CASSEVAGYTF
TGTGCCAGCAGTGAAGTGGCCGGCTACACCTTC
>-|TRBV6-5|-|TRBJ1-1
CASRQGEENTEAFF
TGTGCCAGCAGGCAAGGGGAAGAGAACACTGAAGCTTTCTTT
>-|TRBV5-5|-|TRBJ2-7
CASSLAAVTSYEQYF
TGTGCCAGCAGCTTGGCTGCGGTTACCTCCTACGAGCAGTACTTC